The 21 T cell receptor beta chains listed next were all sequenced from one sample in a study of blood T cell repertoires in COVID-19. Produced via immunoSEQ multiplex PCR; TCRdb's table is partial and in-frame only. The sample shows approximately 360,000 clones, roughly 90% of them seen only once. What was sequenced was peripheral blood. Receptor source: a man aged 40-49 years with acute or convalescent COVID-19.

The gene calls are TRBV13 and TRBJ1-2; 8 bases fit TRBD1. With 7 bases clipped from V and 6 bases from J, the junction kept 16 bases outside the gene matches. Germline V CDR1 and CDR2: PRHDT, FYEKMQ (reference sequence). CDR3 size: 16 residues. The CDR3 DNA reads as TGTGCCAGCACCTGGAAGACAGGGGATCACGGGGATGGCTACACCTTC. Translation gives CASTWKTGDHGDGYTF.

J is TRBJ2-2 and V is TRBV5-1; 14 nucleotides match TRBD2. Germline V gene lookup returns CDR1 SGHRS and CDR2 YFSETQ. The CDR3 consists of 17 residues. V gave up 6 bases and J gave up 6 bases; unmatched junction bases: 10. CDR3 DNA: TGCGCCAGCACCCCACCGGGACTAGCGGGAGTGTCCGGGGAGCTGTTTTTT. Its translation: CASTPPGLAGVSGELFF. The entire variable domain, with the rest obtained from reference TRBV5-1 and TRBJ2-2, is as follows: KAGVTQTPRYLIKTRGQQVTLSCSPISGHRSVSWYQQTPGQGLQFLFEYFSETQRNKGNFPGRFSGRQFSNSRSEMNVSTLELGDSALYLCASTPPGLAGVSGELFFGEGSRLTVL.

This clone was counted a single time. This same CDR3 is encoded by further DNA sequences in the sample. This chain connects TRBV28 to TRBJ1-2, with D tentatively TRBD1 (6 bases). The CDR3 extends over 13 amino acids. Germline V gene lookup returns CDR1 MDHEN and CDR2 SYDVKM. V was trimmed by 6 bases and J by 4 bases, leaving 12 bases between them. The CDR3, as DNA: TGTGCCAGCAGCCTTGGGACACTCTATGGCTACACCTTC. This translates into CASSLGTLYGYTF.

This sequence joins TRBV9 and TRBJ1-6; possible D gene TRBD1, 5 bases. With 0 bases removed from V and 5 bases from J, the gap between germline ends came to 12 bases. CDR3 length: 16 residues. Germline loops: CDR1 SGDLS, CDR2 YYNGEE. The CDR3 is CASSVVGGNNNSPLHF. The CDR3 DNA is TGTGCCAGCAGCGTAGTCGGGGGTAACAATAATTCACCCCTCCACTTT. Combining the CDR3 with reference TRBV9 and TRBJ1-6 gives the whole variable domain DSGVTQTPKHLITATGQRVTLRCSPRSGDLSVYWYQQSLDQGLQFLIQYYNGEERAKGNILERFSAQQFPDLHSELNLSSLELGDSALYFCASSVVGGNNNSPLHFGNGTRLTVT.

The CDR3 nucleotides are TGCGCCAGCAGCTTGGTGGGTGGGACAGGCACTGAAGCTTTCTTT. Its protein is CASSLVGGTGTEAFF. The J gene is TRBJ1-1, the V gene TRBV5-1; 8 positions match TRBD1. CDR3 length: 15 amino acids. Trimming cost V 0 bases and J 4 bases; bases outside gene matches: 5. Germline loops: CDR1 SGHRS, CDR2 YFSETQ.

The sample holds one count of this clone. V is TRBV4-1 and J is TRBJ2-5, with a possible D match to TRBD2 (6 bases). Trimming stripped 1 base from V and 1 base from J, with 16 bases between. This CDR3 is built from 17 residues. CDR1 is MGHRA, CDR2 YSYEKL, per germline. The CDR3 protein is CASSQVIGSGPQETQYF. CDR3 sequence (DNA): TGCGCCAGCAGCCAAGTTATAGGTAGCGGACCCCAAGAGACCCAGTACTTC.

This chain links TRBV28 with TRBJ2-2, with D possibly matching TRBD2 (7 bases). Germline values: CDR1 MDHEN, CDR2 SYDVKM. The CDR3 runs to 14 residues. Trimming cost V 3 bases and J 3 bases, with 8 bases left between them. The CDR3, as DNA: TGTGCCAGCAGTTTGGGGGGGCACACCGGGGAGCTGTTTTTT. This sequence encodes CASSLGGHTGELFF.

This rearrangement joins TRBV30 to TRBJ2-3, with 8 bases lining up with TRBD2. The CDR3 covers 14 residues. V lost 5 bases and J lost 4; bases outside the gene matches: 8. CDR1 is GTSNPN, CDR2 SVGIG, per germline (reference sequence). In DNA, the CDR3 is TGTGCCTGGTTTAACGGGGGGGCTCCAGATACGCAGTATTTT. This codes for CAWFNGGAPDTQYF. Full variable domain (outside the CDR3, taken from reference TRBV30 and TRBJ2-3): SQTIHQWPATLVQPVGSPLSLECTVEGTSNPNLYWYRQAAGRGLQLLFYSVGIGQISSEVPQNLSASRPQDRQFILSSKKLLLSDSGFYLCAWFNGGAPDTQYFGPGTRLTVL.

The chain combines TRBV18 with TRBJ2-7; 9 bases are shared with TRBD1. V trimming: 5 bases; J trimming: 4 bases; junction bases outside the gene matches: 12. CDR3 size: 16 residues. Per germline, CDR1 KGHSH and CDR2 LQKENI. The CDR3 here is CASSSVAGTGRYEQYF. The CDR3 DNA sequence: TGTGCCAGCTCATCAGTCGCCGGGACAGGGAGATACGAGCAGTACTTC.

The V gene is TRBV7-9, the J gene TRBJ2-7, with TRBD1 matching 9 bases. With 6 bases clipped from V and 4 bases from J, the junction kept 10 bases outside the gene matches. Per the germline V gene, CDR1 is SEHNR and CDR2 is FQNEAQ (reference sequence). CDR3 length: 15 residues. The CDR3, as DNA: TGTGCCAGCAGTGTTTTACAGGGGGCGCGGTACGAGCAGTACTTC. Protein sequence: CASSVLQGARYEQYF.

This clone turned up a few times. The rearrangement links TRBV12-3 or TRBV12-4 to TRBJ1-2; 7 nucleotides match TRBD1. The CDR3 covers 13 residues. The junction had 3 bases not matched to a gene; V was cut back by 2 bases and J by 6 bases. CDR3 DNA: TGTGCCAGCAGTTTATCCAGGGGGAATGGCTACACCTTC. Its translation is CASSLSRGNGYTF.

In its sample, this clone was seen a few times. The chain uses TRBV11-2 and TRBJ2-7; 9 bases align to TRBD1. J was trimmed by 2 bases and V by 6 bases; bases with no gene match: 5. Germline CDR1 is SGHAT and CDR2 is FQNNGV. The CDR3 totals 14 residues. This CDR3 is CASRGQGGTYEQYF. CDR3 DNA sequence: TGTGCCAGCAGGGGACAGGGAGGTACCTACGAGCAGTACTTC.

The rearrangement joins TRBV5-4 to TRBJ2-7, with 8 bases lining up with TRBD1. The CDR3 loop spans 14 amino acids. The germline gives CDR1 SGHNT, CDR2 YYREEE (reference sequence). V lost 0 bases and J lost 6; bases outside the gene matches: 5. Here the CDR3 reads CASSLVQGASEQYF. The DNA for the CDR3 is TGTGCCAGCAGCTTGGTCCAGGGGGCGAGCGAGCAGTACTTC. The full variable domain, completed using reference TRBV5-4 and TRBJ2-7, is ETGVTQSPTHLIKTRGQQVTLRCSSQSGHNTVSWYQQALGQGPQFIFQYYREEENGRGNFPPRFSGLQFPNYSSELNVNALELDDSALYLCASSLVQGASEQYFGPGTRLTVT.

The chain links TRBV27 to TRBJ1-1, with 7 bases that match TRBD1. J gave up 3 bases and V 4 bases, and 2 bases lay outside the gene matches. Per germline, CDR1 MNHEY and CDR2 SMNVEV (reference sequence). This CDR3 region has 13 residues. CDR3 amino acids: CASSWGQYTEAFF. Here the CDR3 DNA reads TGTGCCAGCAGTTGGGGACAGTACACTGAAGCTTTCTTT.

This sequence joins TRBV27 and TRBJ2-7, with TRBD1 matching 10 bases. The CDR3 loop spans 15 amino acids. V shed 5 bases, J shed 1 base, and the junction held 5 bases outside the gene matches. The germline V gene encodes CDR1 MNHEY and CDR2 SMNVEV (reference sequence). This CDR3 reads CASSRKGQGSYEQYF. CDR3 bases: TGTGCCAGCAGTCGGAAGGGACAGGGGTCCTACGAGCAGTACTTC.

The chain couples TRBV5-1 to TRBJ1-3; TRBD1 matches at 11 bases. Germline-derived CDR1 and CDR2 are SGHRS and YFSETQ. Germline trimming cut 4 bases from V and 2 bases from J; bases unmatched to any gene: 5. This CDR3 has 16 amino acids. The CDR3 protein is CASSEGQGATGNTIYF. In nucleotides, the CDR3 is TGCGCCAGCAGCGAAGGACAGGGGGCGACTGGAAACACCATATATTTT.

This chain links TRBV19 with TRBJ2-5, with a weak D call TRBD1 (6 bases). The CDR3 runs to 14 residues. V dropped 7 bases and J dropped 4 bases, with 16 bases sitting between them. The germline V gene has CDR1 LNHDA and CDR2 SQIVND (reference sequence). The CDR3 bases are TGTGCCAGTAACAGGGCAGGGTTCGGAGAGACCCAGTACTTC. Translating gives CASNRAGFGETQYF.

V gene TRBV5-6 combines with J gene TRBJ2-7, with 8 bases that match TRBD1. This CDR3 region has 14 residues. V gave up 4 bases and J gave up 5 bases; unmatched junction bases: 8. Germline CDR1 is SGHDT and CDR2 is YYEEEE. CDR3 sequence (DNA): TGTGCCAGCAGCCAGTGGACAGGGACCCACGAGCAGTACTTC. Translation gives CASSQWTGTHEQYF. Full variable domain (outside the CDR3, taken from reference TRBV5-6 and TRBJ2-7): DAGVTQSPTHLIKTRGQQVTLRCSPKSGHDTVSWYQQALGQGPQFIFQYYEEEERQRGNFPDRFSGHQFPNYSSELNVNALLLGDSALYLCASSQWTGTHEQYFGPGTRLTVT.

The rearrangement joins TRBV28 to TRBJ2-7; TRBD1 agrees at 9 bases. Germline V gives CDR1 MDHEN, CDR2 SYDVKM. The junction had 3 bases not matched to a gene; V was cut back by 4 bases and J by 2 bases. The CDR3 length is 14 residues. The CDR3, as DNA: TGTGCCAGCAGTTGGGACAGGGAGACCTACGAGCAGTACTTC. Translated: CASSWDRETYEQYF.

The chain has TRBV18 and TRBJ2-5, with TRBD2 as a possible D gene (6 bases). CDR1 KGHSH and CDR2 LQKENI come from the germline V gene. V lost 1 base and J lost 2, with 14 bases in between. The CDR3 sequence is 16 residues long. The CDR3, as DNA: TGTGCCAGCTCACCACTGGGCGGGACTCAACAAGAGACCCAGTACTTC. This gives the protein CASSPLGGTQQETQYF. The full variable domain, its missing parts supplied by reference TRBV18 and TRBJ2-5, is NAGVMQNPRHLVRRRGQEARLRCSPMKGHSHVYWYRQLPEEGLKFMVYLQKENIIDESGMPKERFSAEFPKEGPSILRIQQVVRGDSAAYFCASSPLGGTQQETQYFGPGTRLLVL.

This chain joins TRBV30 and TRBJ2-1, with D perhaps TRBD2 (7 bases). Germline CDR1 and CDR2: GTSNPN and SVGIG (reference sequence). V dropped 5 bases and J dropped 3 bases, with 14 bases sitting between them. The CDR3 is 14 amino acids. CDR3 sequence (DNA): TGTGCCTGGTCCCAGGGGACTAACTACAATGAGCAGTTCTTC. This gives the protein CAWSQGTNYNEQFF.